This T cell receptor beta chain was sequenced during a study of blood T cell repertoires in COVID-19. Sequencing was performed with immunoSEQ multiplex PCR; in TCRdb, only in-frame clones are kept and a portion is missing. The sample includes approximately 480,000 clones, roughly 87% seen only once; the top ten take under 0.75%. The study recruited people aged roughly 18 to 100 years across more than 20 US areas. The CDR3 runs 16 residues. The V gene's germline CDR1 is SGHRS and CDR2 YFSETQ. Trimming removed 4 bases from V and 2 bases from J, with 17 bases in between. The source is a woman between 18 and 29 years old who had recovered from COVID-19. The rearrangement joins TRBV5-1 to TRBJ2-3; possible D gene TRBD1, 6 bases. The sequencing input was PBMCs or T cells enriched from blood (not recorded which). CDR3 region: CASSRVGGGFTDTQYF. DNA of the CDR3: TGCGCCAGCAGCCGGGTAGGGGGTGGATTCACAGATACGCAGTATTTT.